One sample yielded the 5 T cell receptor beta chains listed below, sequenced in a study of cytomegalovirus exposure and HLA in healthy donors. TCRdb's table, derived via immunoSEQ multiplex PCR, lists solely in-frame clones and lacks some. This table has 150,000 to 180,000 clones, about 86% appearing once. Material for sequencing was PBMCs. The receptors originated from a human donor in good health.

The rearrangement joins TRBV5-4 to TRBJ2-5; TRBD1 might be the D (6 bases). CDR3 length: 15 residues. Germline CDR1 is SGHNT and CDR2 is YYREEE (reference sequence). V lost 0 bases and J 5 bases, leaving 14 bases between the germline ends. The CDR3 DNA reads as TGTGCCAGCAGCTTGGTTGGGGGCTTCTTGGAGACCCAGTACTTC. This codes for CASSLVGGFLETQYF.

The genes are TRBV6-4 and TRBJ2-3; TRBD2 agrees at 10 bases. The length of the CDR3 is 16 residues. V shed 5 bases, J shed 3 bases, and the junction held 8 bases outside the gene matches. Germline V lookup: CDR1 MRHNA, CDR2 SNTAGT. The CDR3 coding sequence is TGTGCCAGCAGTCCCCTAGCGGGGGAGGTAACAGATACGCAGTATTTT. As protein: CASSPLAGEVTDTQYF.

The J gene is TRBJ1-2, the V gene TRBV6-1; D is perhaps TRBD1 (5 bases). The germline V gene has CDR1 MNHNS and CDR2 SASEGT. The CDR3 has 15 amino acids. V was pared by 4 bases and J by 6 bases, with 18 bases between. CDR3 in amino acids: CASSAPFGGVDGYTF. For the CDR3, the DNA is TGTGCCAGCAGTGCCCCCTTCGGGGGTGTCGATGGCTACACCTTC.

This clone was detected only a few times. The V and J genes are TRBV7-3 and TRBJ1-1, with D possibly matching TRBD1 (6 bases). Germline CDR1 SGHTA, CDR2 FQGTGA. This CDR3 is built from 13 residues. The V end lost 2 bases, the J end lost 3 bases, and 7 bases lay between the germline ends. CDR3 sequence: CASSLEGDTEAFF. CDR3 DNA sequence: TGTGCCAGCAGCTTAGAGGGGGACACTGAAGCTTTCTTT.

V and J are TRBV29-1 and TRBJ1-2, with 7 positions matching TRBD1. The CDR3 has 16 residues. With V trimmed by 3 bases and J by 4 bases, 14 bases remained unmatched. From germline, CDR1 is SQVTM and CDR2 ANQGSEA. The CDR3 sequence is CSVEGFGTVNSYGYTF. DNA of the CDR3: TGCAGCGTTGAGGGATTCGGGACAGTGAATTCCTATGGCTACACCTTC.